The 5 T cell receptor beta chains below were found in one sample sequenced in a study of OX40 agonist ivuxolimab in advanced cancers. The assay was immunoSEQ multiplex PCR, and TCRdb's table has in-frame clones only and misses some. Counted here are about 98,000 clones, approximately 86% occurring once; the ten biggest clones make up around 0.8%. The sequencing here drew on CD4+ or CD8+ T cells sorted from blood, taken in a trial of the OX40 agonist ivuxolimab. These receptors came from an adult with an advanced solid tumor such as melanoma, head and neck, liver or kidney cancer.

V gene TRBV7-9 combines with J gene TRBJ1-6, with D uncertain. V was cut by 3 bases and J by 6 bases, with 9 bases left in between. Looked up from germline, CDR1 is SEHNR and CDR2 is FQNEAQ (reference sequence). CDR3 length equals 14 residues. In DNA, the CDR3 is TGTGCCAGCAGCTTGCAACAGTTTAATTCACCCCTCCACTTT. This codes for CASSLQQFNSPLHF.

V usage is TRBV29-1 and J usage is TRBJ2-7; 8 bases agree with TRBD2. Germline V gene sequence: CDR1 SQVTM, CDR2 ANQGSEA. This CDR3 region has 13 residues. Trimming took 4 bases from V and 2 from J; bases not matched to a gene: 4. The CDR3 is CSVAPGGPYEQYF. The CDR3 DNA is TGCAGCGTTGCCCCGGGAGGGCCCTACGAGCAGTACTTC.

The chain combines TRBV2 with TRBJ1-2, with a tentative D call TRBD1 (5 bases). Germline lookup yields CDR1 SNHLY and CDR2 FYNNEI. Trimming left V 6 bases short and J 2 bases short, with 13 bases between. CDR3 length equals 14 residues. CDR3 protein: CASRVQTENYGYTF. The DNA for the CDR3 is TGTGCCAGCAGGGTACAGACAGAGAACTATGGCTACACCTTC.

The rearrangement links TRBV4-2 to TRBJ2-3, with D possibly being TRBD1 (5 bases). From germline, CDR1 is LGHNA and CDR2 YNFKEQ. Trimming pared 3 bases from V and 4 bases from J, leaving 17 bases between. The CDR3 covers 16 residues. For the CDR3, the DNA is TGTGCCAGCAGCCAGGGCTCAGACAGTAGGGCAGATACGCAGTATTTT. Translated, it gives CASSQGSDSRADTQYF.

The V and J genes are TRBV30 and TRBJ1-5; D unresolved. Germline lookup yields CDR1 GTSNPN and CDR2 SVGIG (reference sequence). V was trimmed by 2 bases and J by 0 bases, leaving 5 bases between them. This CDR3 region has 13 residues. Here the CDR3 DNA reads TGTGCCTGGAGTCAGGATAGCAATCAGCCCCAGCATTTT. Translation: CAWSQDSNQPQHF.